This T cell receptor beta chain was captured in a study of blood T cell repertoires in COVID-19. Overall study context: Collection of acute and convalescent COVID-19 samples took place in the United States, Italy and Spain.

About this clone itself: Other nucleotide sequences from this sample produce the same CDR3.

CDR3 length: 14 amino acids. CDR1 is LGHDT, CDR2 YNNKEL, per germline (reference sequence). V was trimmed by 1 base and J by 4 bases, leaving 8 bases between them. Repertoires were generated with immunoSEQ multiplex PCR, while TCRdb's copy carries only in-frame clones and drops some. The data hold around 90,000 clones, with 85% to 95% observed a single time. The sequenced sample consisted of peripheral blood. The clonotype was recovered from a woman aged 60-75 years with active COVID-19. This chain uses TRBV3-1 (or the pseudogene TRBV3-2) with TRBJ1-5, with a possible D match to TRBD1 (6 bases). The CDR3 region has the DNA TGTGCCAGCAGCCAAGTACAGGGAAATCAGCCCCAGCATTTT. Its translation: CASSQVQGNQPQHF.